This TCR beta chain was found in a study of control samples from healthy donors and cancer patients. Trimming removed 2 bases at V and 4 bases at J, with 8 bases between. This CDR3 comprises 13 residues. CDR1 and CDR2 (germline): SEHNR, FQNEAQ (reference sequence). Method: immunoSEQ multiplex PCR; TCRdb's copy keeps in-frame clones and lacks some. The sample holds approximately 65,000 clones, about 90% seen once. The sequence came from a man in his 60s with lung cancer. The specimen was PBMCs. The V call is TRBV7-9, the J call TRBJ1-1; D is unclear. This chain's CDR3 is CASSLTSSTEAFF. Written as DNA, the CDR3 is TGTGCCAGCAGCTTAACGAGCTCCACTGAAGCTTTCTTT. The full variable domain, in which reference TRBV7-9 and TRBJ1-1 provide the parts outside the CDR3, is DTGVSQNPRHKITKRGQNVTFRCDPISEHNRLYWYRQTLGQGPEFLTYFQNEAQLEKSRLLSDRFSAERPKGSFSTLEIQRTEQGDSAMYLCASSLTSSTEAFFGQGTRLTVV.